A selection of T cell receptor beta chains follows, all from one sample in a study of T-cell reconstitution after alpha-beta-depleted transplantation in children. TCRdb recomputed calls from the PCR reads with MiXCR, one row per CDR3 protein. The data show around 70,000 distinct CDR3 sequences, approximately 10% seen once. The sample consisted of PBMCs, taken before TCRalphabeta/CD19-depleted stem cell transplant. These receptors were taken from a boy younger than 18 with acute myeloid leukemia, due to receive a stem cell transplant. Each CDR3 is given without its conserved first and last residue. Each record gives: D gene, CDR3 length, J gene, V gene, CDR3 protein. The D gene is left open where the match is weak.

>.|11|TRBJ2-2|TRBV20-1
SASPAFTGELF
>.|12|TRBJ2-3|TRBV5-1
ASSNGHSTDTQY
>.|13|TRBJ1-1|TRBV4-1
ASSQVDRSEDEAF
>TRBD1|14|TRBJ2-1|TRBV10-3
AISDQDRVVYNEQF
>.|12|TRBJ2-5|TRBV5-5
ASSFTGTRETQD
>.|13|TRBJ1-4|TRBV19
ASSRRRGPVEKLF
>TRBD1|15|TRBJ2-3|TRBV4-1
ASSQGLGTVWADTQY
>.|13|TRBJ2-1|TRBV5-1
ASEPYGGPGGEQF
>.|14|TRBJ1-3|TRBV7-6
ASSPGPGYSGNTIY
>.|13|TRBJ2-3|TRBV2
ASSEKSQGADTQY
>.|14|TRBJ2-1|TRBV11-2
ASSPVARRAYNEQF
>TRBD2|13|TRBJ2-2|TRBV27
ASSVGLVNTGELF
>.|12|TRBJ2-2|TRBV4-1
ASTYSDFTGELF